Shown below are 25 T cell receptor beta chains from a single sample sequenced in a study of cytomegalovirus exposure and HLA in healthy donors. The PCR made use of 60 Vbeta and 13 Jbeta primers. Clones were sequenced by immunoSEQ multiplex PCR, and TCRdb holds only the in-frame ones, with some missing. Found here are tens of thousands of clones, 62% of them singletons; the top ten hold around 5.5%. Sequenced material: PBMCs. These receptors were obtained from a woman under 40 in good health and CMV-seropositive.

This clone has only a few counts. The chain uses TRBV4-2 and TRBJ2-5; weak D call: TRBD2 (5 bases). The CDR3 sequence is 16 residues long. The germline V and J ends were trimmed by 4 bases and 5 bases, with 20 bases remaining between them. The germline V gene has CDR1 LGHNA and CDR2 YNFKEQ. The CDR3 protein is CASSREGSLPTETQYF. In DNA form, the CDR3 reads TGTGCCAGCAGCCGTGAGGGTAGCTTACCTACGGAGACCCAGTACTTC.

The chain has TRBV2 and TRBJ2-7; a possible D gene is TRBD1 (6 bases). The CDR3 contains 13 residues. The germline V and J ends were trimmed by 7 bases and 3 bases, with 13 bases remaining between them. The germline gives CDR1 SNHLY, CDR2 FYNNEI. The CDR3 DNA sequence: TGTGCCAGCAACCGGGACACCAACTACGAGCAGTACTTC. Translated, it gives CASNRDTNYEQYF.

This clone came up a few times. The chain carries TRBV30 and TRBJ2-5; 9 nucleotides agree with TRBD2. Germline V CDR1 and CDR2: GTSNPN, SVGIG (reference sequence). The CDR3 has 14 amino acids. V lost 4 bases, J lost 5 bases, and 8 bases stayed unmatched. DNA for the CDR3: TGTGCCTGGACTGTAGCGGGGGTGCGTGAGACCCAGTACTTC. It encodes CAWTVAGVRETQYF.

The rearrangement links TRBV6-6 to TRBJ1-3; a weak D match, TRBD1 (6 bases). CDR1 is MNHNY and CDR2 is SVGAGI in the germline V gene (reference sequence). This CDR3 has 16 residues. V was shortened by 6 bases and J by 0 bases, with 15 bases between the two germline ends. The chain's CDR3 is CASSRQTGISGNTIYF. In nucleotides, the CDR3 is TGTGCCAGCAGCCGACAGACAGGCATCTCTGGAAACACCATATATTTT.

This clone was counted a few times. This sequence joins TRBV28 and TRBJ1-1; TRBD1 is a possible D gene (6 bases). Germline loops: CDR1 MDHEN, CDR2 SYDVKM. CDR3 size: 15 residues. V was trimmed by 6 bases and J by 2 bases, leaving 16 bases between them. The CDR3: CASRILSGGNTEAFF. The CDR3 nucleotides read TGTGCCAGCAGGATCCTAAGTGGGGGCAACACTGAAGCTTTCTTT.

The chain recombines TRBV5-5 with TRBJ1-2; 10 nucleotides match TRBD1. CDR1 and CDR2 from the germline V gene are SGHKS and YYEKEE (reference sequence). The V gene end was trimmed by 4 bases and the J gene end by 2 bases; junction bases not matched to a gene: 2. The CDR3 extends over 14 amino acids. The CDR3 spells CASSTTGGNYGYTF. The CDR3 DNA follows: TGTGCCAGCAGCACGACAGGGGGCAACTATGGCTACACCTTC.

A word on this clone: One junction end disagrees with the germline gene, perhaps due to a read error. The chain employs TRBV6-5 and TRBJ2-3, with 10 bases that match TRBD2. CDR1 and CDR2 (germline): MNHEY, SVGAGI. This CDR3 spans 16 amino acids. The CDR3 DNA sequence: TGTGCCAGCAGTTACCAACCCCTAGCGGGGGCGGATATGCAGTATTTT. Translated, it gives CASSYQPLAGADMQYF.

The V call is TRBV5-1, the J call TRBJ2-1; TRBD1 aligns across 8 bases. The CDR3 contains 16 residues. The V gene end was trimmed by 4 bases and the J gene end by 0 bases; junction bases not matched to a gene: 6. Per the germline V gene, CDR1 is SGHRS and CDR2 is YFSETQ. CDR3 residues: CASSTNRGSSYNEQFF. CDR3 bases: TGCGCCAGCAGCACCAACAGGGGGAGCTCCTACAATGAGCAGTTCTTC.

CDR3 bases: TGTGCCAGCAGCGTTACCCCCGCGGAGGCACCCCTCCACTTT. It is translated as CASSVTPAEAPLHF. The V and J genes are TRBV9 and TRBJ1-6; D uncertain. Looked up from germline, CDR1 is SGDLS and CDR2 is YYNGEE. The CDR3 is made up of 14 amino acids. The V end was cut by 2 bases, the J end by 11 bases, with 14 bases between.

This clone was seen a few times. This chain connects TRBV4-1 to TRBJ1-5; 9 bases align to TRBD1. Losses at the gene ends were 1 base for V and 4 bases for J; bases not matched to a gene: 5. This CDR3 is 16 amino acids long. CDR1 is MGHRA and CDR2 is YSYEKL in the germline V gene. CDR3: CASSQGWGTGNQPQHF. The CDR3, as DNA: TGCGCCAGCAGCCAAGGCTGGGGGACAGGGAATCAGCCCCAGCATTTT.

The genes are TRBV5-4 and TRBJ2-7; 10 positions match TRBD2. Germline lookup yields CDR1 SGHNT and CDR2 YYREEE (reference sequence). The CDR3 sequence is 14 residues long. With V trimmed by 1 base and J by 7 bases, 5 bases remained unmatched. The CDR3 reads CASSLTSGAREQYF. The CDR3 coding sequence is TGTGCCAGCAGCTTGACTAGCGGGGCACGGGAGCAGTACTTC.

The rearrangement links TRBV5-5 to TRBJ1-3, with D perhaps TRBD1 (6 bases). Germline CDR1 and CDR2: SGHKS and YYEKEE (reference sequence). The germline V and J ends were trimmed by 4 bases and 3 bases, with 14 bases remaining between them. The length of the CDR3 is 15 residues. CDR3 in amino acids: CASSLLRTDGNTIYF. The CDR3 coding sequence is TGTGCCAGCAGCCTACTCCGGACAGATGGAAACACCATATATTTT. The entire variable domain, with the rest obtained from reference TRBV5-5 and TRBJ1-3, is as follows: DAGVTQSPTHLIKTRGQQVTLRCSPISGHKSVSWYQQVLGQGPQFIFQYYEKEERGRGNFPDRFSARQFPNYSSELNVNALLLGDSALYLCASSLLRTDGNTIYFGEGSWLTVV.

This clone was counted only a few times. This chain uses TRBV5-4 with TRBJ2-2, with 9 bases that match TRBD1. V gave up 10 bases and J gave up 5 bases; unmatched junction bases: 12. CDR3 length: 15 residues. CDR1 is SGHNT and CDR2 is YYREEE in the germline V gene (reference sequence). The CDR3 here is CAGTNRGLGTGELFF. The DNA for the CDR3 is TGTGCCGGCACCAACAGGGGGCTTGGTACCGGGGAGCTGTTTTTT.

The rearrangement links TRBV6-1 to TRBJ2-7; D is ambiguous. The germline V gene has CDR1 MNHNS and CDR2 SASEGT. The CDR3 extends over 13 amino acids. Trimming removed 3 bases at V and 2 bases at J, with 8 bases between. The CDR3 bases are TGTGCCAGCAGTGAGTATCGAGCCTACGAGCAGTACTTC. Its protein is CASSEYRAYEQYF.

The chain is built from TRBV7-9 and TRBJ1-1; 8 positions match TRBD1. Germline CDR1 reads SEHNR; CDR2 reads FQNEAQ (reference sequence). V lost 5 bases, J lost 5 bases, and 7 bases stayed unmatched. The CDR3 length is 14 residues. The CDR3 region is CASSLQGGGTEAFF. CDR3 coding DNA: TGTGCCAGCAGCCTACAGGGGGGTGGGACTGAAGCTTTCTTT.

The chain is built from TRBV30 and TRBJ1-2, with D perhaps matching TRBD1 (5 bases). Looked up from germline, CDR1 is GTSNPN and CDR2 is SVGIG (reference sequence). Trimming left V 6 bases short and J 6 bases short, with 17 bases between. The CDR3 runs 13 residues. The CDR3 region is CACRLPGLNGYTF. Here the CDR3 DNA reads TGTGCCTGCAGACTCCCAGGGCTAAATGGCTACACCTTC.

This clone was detected only a few times. The chain employs TRBV5-1 and TRBJ1-4, with 9 nucleotides matching TRBD1. V dropped 4 bases and J dropped 5; count of bases not matched to a gene: 12. Germline values: CDR1 SGHRS, CDR2 YFSETQ. The CDR3 contains 17 residues. CDR3 nucleotide sequence: TGCGCCAGCAGCGCAACATCCGGGACAGGGCCAAATGAAAAACTGTTTTTT. Protein: CASSATSGTGPNEKLFF.

The chain joins TRBV28 to TRBJ2-5; 7 bases agree with TRBD2. V dropped 5 bases and J dropped 2; count of bases not matched to a gene: 5. Germline V lookup: CDR1 MDHEN, CDR2 SYDVKM. CDR3 size: 14 residues. CDR3 DNA: TGTGCCAGCAGTCCCCTAGCGGAGCAAGAGACCCAGTACTTC. Its translation: CASSPLAEQETQYF.

This chain uses TRBV7-9 with TRBJ2-1; 8 bases match TRBD1. Germline CDR1 SEHNR, CDR2 FQNEAQ (reference sequence). This CDR3 spans 15 amino acids. Trimming removed 5 bases from V and 5 bases from J; junction bases left unmatched: 8. The CDR3 bases are TGTGCCAGCAGCGGCCAGGACAGGGCAAACAATGAGCAGTTCTTC. This gives the protein CASSGQDRANNEQFF. Supplemented by reference TRBV7-9 and TRBJ2-1, the full variable domain reads DTGVSQNPRHKITKRGQNVTFRCDPISEHNRLYWYRQTLGQGPEFLTYFQNEAQLEKSRLLSDRFSAERPKGSFSTLEIQRTEQGDSAMYLCASSGQDRANNEQFFGPGTRLTVL.

V gene TRBV2 combines with J gene TRBJ1-2; D is undetermined. The CDR3 spans 14 residues. Per the germline V gene, CDR1 is SNHLY and CDR2 is FYNNEI. Trimming removed 3 bases at V and 2 bases at J, with 10 bases between. The CDR3 nucleotides read TGTGCCAGCAGTGAGGCCAACCAGAACTATGGCTACACCTTC. Encoded protein: CASSEANQNYGYTF.

This sequence joins TRBV7-9 and TRBJ2-7; TRBD1 matches at 7 bases. The CDR3 is 14 amino acids. The J segment lost 4 bases and the V segment lost 1 base, leaving 4 bases of the junction unmatched. Germline V CDR1 and CDR2: SEHNR, FQNEAQ (reference sequence). Here the CDR3 DNA reads TGTGCCAGCAGCTTAGACAGGGGATCATACGAGCAGTACTTC. Protein: CASSLDRGSYEQYF.

This clone was seen only a few times. The rearrangement uses TRBV19 and TRBJ1-5, with D uncertain. Germline V CDR1 and CDR2: LNHDA, SQIVND (reference sequence). Trimming removed 0 bases at V and 2 bases at J, with 11 bases between. The CDR3 consists of 16 residues. CDR3 nucleotide sequence: TGTGCCAGTAGTATAGAGTGGCCTGGTGGCAATCAGCCCCAGCATTTT. It codes for CASSIEWPGGNQPQHF.

This chain joins TRBV7-8 and TRBJ1-1, with 7 bases matching TRBD1. This CDR3 spans 14 amino acids. Per germline, CDR1 SGHVS and CDR2 FQNEAQ. After removal of 6 bases from V and 1 base from J, the junction contained 5 bases not matched to a gene. CDR3 sequence: CASRGTERNTEAFF. The DNA of the CDR3 is TGTGCCAGCAGGGGGACAGAGAGGAACACTGAAGCTTTCTTT. Full variable domain (outside the CDR3, taken from reference TRBV7-8 and TRBJ1-1): GAGVSQSPRYKVAKRGQDVALRCDPISGHVSLFWYQQALGQGPEFLTYFQNEAQLDKSGLPSDRFFAERPEGSVSTLKIQRTQQEDSAVYLCASRGTERNTEAFFGQGTRLTVV.

The gene calls are TRBV10-3 and TRBJ2-3; D unclear. V was shortened by 3 bases and J by 8 bases, with 12 bases between the two germline ends. The CDR3 consists of 13 residues. The germline V gene has CDR1 ENHRY and CDR2 SYGVKD. The CDR3: CAISDPVPGTQYF. Here the CDR3 DNA reads TGTGCCATCAGTGACCCGGTCCCGGGTACGCAGTATTTT.

For this clone: One junction end does not reproduce the germline sequence, and a read error may be involved. The rearrangement joins TRBV5-6 to TRBJ1-2; 7 bases line up with TRBD1. This CDR3 spans 11 amino acids. Germline CDR1 is SGHDT and CDR2 is YYEEEE. As DNA, the CDR3 is TGTGCCAGCAGTTACAGGGGCGGCTACCCCTTC. Amino acid sequence: CASSYRGGYPF. Together with reference TRBV5-6 and TRBJ1-2, the CDR3 gives the full variable domain: DAGVTQSPTHLIKTRGQQVTLRCSPKSGHDTVSWYQQALGQGPQFIFQYYEEEERQRGNFPDRFSGHQFPNYSSELNVNALLLGDSALYLCASSYRGGYPFGSGTRLTVV.